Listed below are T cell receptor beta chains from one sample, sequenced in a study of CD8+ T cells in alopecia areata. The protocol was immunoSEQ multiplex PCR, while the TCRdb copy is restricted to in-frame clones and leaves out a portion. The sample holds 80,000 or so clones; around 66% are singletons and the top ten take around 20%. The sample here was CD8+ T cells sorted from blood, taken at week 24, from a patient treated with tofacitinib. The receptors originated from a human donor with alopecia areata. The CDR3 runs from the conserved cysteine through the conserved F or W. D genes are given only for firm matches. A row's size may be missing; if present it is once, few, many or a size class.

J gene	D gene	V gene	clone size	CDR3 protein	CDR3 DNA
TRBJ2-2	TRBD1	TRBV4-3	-	CASSLLTGAQNTGELFF	TGCGCCAGCAGCCTACTGACAGGGGCCCAGAACACCGGGGAGCTGTTTTTT
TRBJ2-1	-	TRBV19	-	CASSIDRDFSSYNEQFF	TGTGCCAGTAGTATAGATAGGGACTTTAGCTCCTACAATGAGCAGTTCTTC
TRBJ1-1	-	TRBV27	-	CATKIGVNTEAFF	TGTGCCACCAAAATAGGGGTGAACACTGAAGCTTTCTTT
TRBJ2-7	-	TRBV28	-	CASPPGNPFYEQYF	TGTGCCAGTCCACCCGGGAATCCCTTCTACGAGCAGTACTTC
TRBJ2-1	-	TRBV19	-	CASSLTGSWNEQFF	TGTGCCAGTAGCCTTACCGGGAGTTGGAATGAGCAGTTCTTC
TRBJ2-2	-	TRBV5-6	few	CASSSGSDTGELFF	TGTGCCAGCAGCTCCGGATCCGACACCGGGGAGCTGTTTTTT
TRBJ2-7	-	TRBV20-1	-	CSALDYEQYF	TGCAGTGCCCTAGACTACGAGCAGTACTTC
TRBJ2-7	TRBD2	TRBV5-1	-	CASTFFSGGPVYEQYF	TGCGCCAGCACCTTCTTTTCGGGAGGGCCGGTCTACGAGCAGTACTTC
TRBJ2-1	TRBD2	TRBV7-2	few	CASSLSGDYNEQFF	TGTGCCAGCAGCCTTAGCGGGGACTACAATGAGCAGTTCTTC
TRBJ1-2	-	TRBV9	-	CASSSESDYGYTF	TGTGCCAGCAGCTCCGAATCCGACTATGGCTACACCTTC
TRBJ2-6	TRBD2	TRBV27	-	CASTPKTSGTFHPGANVLTF	TGTGCCAGCACGCCCAAAACTAGCGGGACCTTTCATCCTGGGGCCAACGTCCTGACTTTC
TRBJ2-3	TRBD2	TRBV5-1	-	CASSPGLAGGTDTQYF	TGCGCCAGCAGCCCGGGACTAGCGGGAGGAACAGATACGCAGTATTTT
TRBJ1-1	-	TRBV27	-	CASSSPQGMNTEAFF	TGTGCCAGCAGTTCACCTCAGGGGATGAACACTGAAGCTTTCTTT
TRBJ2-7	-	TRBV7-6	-	CASSLRLASSYEQYF	TGTGCCAGCAGCTTAAGGCTAGCGAGCTCCTACGAGCAGTACTTC
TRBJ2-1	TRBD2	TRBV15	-	CASRLAESYNEQFF	TGTGCCTCCCGACTAGCGGAATCCTACAATGAGCAGTTCTTC
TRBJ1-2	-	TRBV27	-	CASSVRAGYGYTF	TGTGCCAGCAGTGTCCGGGCCGGCTATGGCTACACCTTC
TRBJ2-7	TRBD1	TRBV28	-	CASSPVTGGSYEQYF	TGCGCCAGCAGCCCTGTGACAGGGGGCTCCTACGAGCAGTACTTC
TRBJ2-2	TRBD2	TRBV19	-	CASSIASIGRGTGELFF	TGTGCCAGTAGTATAGCTAGTATAGGGAGGGGCACCGGGGAGCTGTTTTTT
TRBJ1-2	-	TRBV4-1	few	CASRKWEDLNYGYTF	TGCGCCAGCCGCAAGTGGGAGGACCTTAACTATGGCTACACCTTC
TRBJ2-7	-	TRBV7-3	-	CASSLTGAGREQYF	TGTGCCAGCAGCTTAACGGGAGCTGGACGCGAGCAGTACTTC
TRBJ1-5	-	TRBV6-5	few	CASSYSISQPQHF	TGTGCCAGCAGTTACTCAATCTCTCAGCCCCAGCATTTT
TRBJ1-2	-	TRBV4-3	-	CASSQGPSYGYTF	TGCGCCAGCAGCCAAGGACCCAGCTATGGCTACACCTTC
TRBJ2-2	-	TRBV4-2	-	CASSLGANTGELFF	TGTGCCAGCAGCCTGGGGGCGAACACCGGGGAGCTGTTTTTT
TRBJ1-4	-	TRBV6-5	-	CASSPRTQEKLFF	TGTGCCAGCAGCCCCCGGACACAAGAAAAACTGTTTTTT
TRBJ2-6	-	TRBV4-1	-	CASSQEAGGANVLTF	TGCGCCAGCAGCCAAGAGGCCGGGGGGGCCAACGTCCTGACTTTC
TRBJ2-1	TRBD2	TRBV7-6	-	CASSLASGGVAWFF	TGTGCCAGCAGCTTAGCTAGCGGGGGGGTCGCGTGGTTCTTC
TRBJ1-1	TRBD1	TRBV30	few	CAWDDFRGGDTEAFF	TGTGCCTGGGACGACTTCAGGGGGGGGGACACTGAAGCTTTCTTT
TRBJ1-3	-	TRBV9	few	CASSPTGPGDTIYF	TGTGCCAGCAGCCCGACCGGGCCGGGGGACACCATATATTTT
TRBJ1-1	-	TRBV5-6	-	CASSLVSAVEAFF	TGTGCCAGCAGCTTGGTCTCGGCAGTTGAAGCTTTCTTT
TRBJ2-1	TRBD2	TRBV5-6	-	CASSLAGTSGSRYNEQFF	TGTGCCAGCAGCTTGGCCGGGACTAGCGGGAGTAGATACAATGAGCAGTTCTTC
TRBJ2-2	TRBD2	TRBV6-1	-	CASSPGTSAGELFF	TGTGCCAGCAGTCCAGGGACTAGCGCCGGGGAGCTGTTTTTT
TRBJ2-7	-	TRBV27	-	CASSRTGIVYEQYF	TGTGCCAGCAGTCGGACTGGAATTGTCTACGAGCAGTACTTC
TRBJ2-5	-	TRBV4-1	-	CASSPTVGGRVTQYF	TGCGCCAGCAGCCCGACAGTCGGGGGGCGAGTGACCCAGTACTTC
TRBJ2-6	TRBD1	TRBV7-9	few	CASSSTGEGASGANVLTF	TGTGCCAGCAGCTCGACAGGGGAAGGGGCCTCTGGGGCCAACGTCCTGACTTTC
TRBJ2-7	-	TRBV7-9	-	CASSFPASYEQYF	TGTGCCAGCAGCTTTCCAGCGAGCTACGAGCAGTACTTC
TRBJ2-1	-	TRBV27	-	CASSLGPAEQFF	TGTGCCAGCAGTTTAGGCCCCGCGGAGCAGTTCTTC
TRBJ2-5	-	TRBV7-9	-	CASSLAGGREETQYF	TGTGCCAGCAGCTTAGCCGGGGGGCGGGAGGAGACCCAGTACTTC
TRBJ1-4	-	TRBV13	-	CASSPTTNEKLFF	TGTGCCAGCAGCCCTACAACTAATGAAAAACTGTTTTTT
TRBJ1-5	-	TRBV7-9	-	CASSFTGNNQPQHF	TGTGCCAGCAGCTTTACAGGGAACAATCAGCCCCAGCATTTT